These T cell receptor beta chains were read from a single sample in a study of blood T cell repertoires in COVID-19. The data were produced by immunoSEQ multiplex PCR, yet TCRdb's version contains in-frame clones alone and is incomplete. The profile shows fewer than 200,000 clones, 82% of them singletons. The sample taken for sequencing was peripheral blood. The receptors come from a woman aged 65 to 85 with acute or convalescent COVID-19. Both conserved end residues are part of each CDR3. A D gene is named only where the DNA matches it firmly. The listing skips clone size in some rows; elsewhere it reads once, few, many or a size class.

V	D	size	J	DNA	CDR3
TRBV5-4	TRBD2	once	TRBJ2-5	TGTGCCAGCAGCTCCGGACTAGCGGGAGATGGGGAGACCCAGTACTTC	CASSSGLAGDGETQYF
TRBV9	TRBD1	few	TRBJ2-7	TGTGCCAGCAGCGTACTCGGGGACAGGTCCTACGAGCAGTACTTC	CASSVLGDRSYEQYF
TRBV11-2	TRBD1	NA	TRBJ1-1	TGTGCCAGCAGATCGACAGGGGTGAGCACTGAAGCTTTCTTT	CASRSTGVSTEAFF
TRBV6-1	TRBD1	NA	TRBJ1-4	TGTGCCAGCAGTGAAAACAGGGGAGCTAATGAAAAACTGTTTTTT	CASSENRGANEKLFF
TRBV6-6	TRBD2	NA	TRBJ2-7	TGTGCCAGCAGCCGGGACTACCAGTCCTACGAGCAGTACTTC	CASSRDYQSYEQYF
TRBV7-2	TRBD2	few	TRBJ2-2	TGTGCCAGCAGCTTAGAGGCGGGAGGCACCGGGGAGCTGTTTTTT	CASSLEAGGTGELFF
TRBV20-1	NA	NA	TRBJ2-7	TGCAGTGCTAGGAGGAAATACGAGCAGTACTTC	CSARRKYEQYF
TRBV11-2	NA	NA	TRBJ1-1	TGTGCCAGCAGCTCAAACAGGATGAACACTGAAGCTTTCTTT	CASSSNRMNTEAFF
TRBV5-4	NA	NA	TRBJ1-2	TGTGCCAGCAGCTCGGAGCAGGGGCTCGGCTACACCTTC	CASSSEQGLGYTF
TRBV6-1	NA	NA	TRBJ1-2	TGTGCCAGCAGTGAAGCGCATCCGGGGTTCAATGGCTACACCTTC	CASSEAHPGFNGYTF
TRBV28	NA	NA	TRBJ1-5	TGTGCCAGCAGTACCCGACAGCGCAATCAGCCCCAGCATTTT	CASSTRQRNQPQHF
TRBV4-3	TRBD1	NA	TRBJ1-4	TGCGCCAGCAGCCAGTCGAGGGGACAGGGCAATGAAAAACTGTTTTTT	CASSQSRGQGNEKLFF
TRBV30	NA	few	TRBJ1-2	TGTGCCTGGAGTATACAGGTGAACTATGGCTACACCTTC	CAWSIQVNYGYTF
TRBV24-1	TRBD1	NA	TRBJ1-5	TGTGCCACCAGCAGCGGCAGGGGGGGGACAGGTTTTTTTCAGCCCCAGCATTTT	CATSSGRGGTGFFQPQHF
TRBV3-1/TRBV3-2	TRBD2	NA	TRBJ2-3	TGTGCCAGCAACATCCTAGCGGGAGGGCCGAGTCTTGAGCAGTATTTT	CASNILAGGPSLEQYF
TRBV5-4	TRBD1	NA	TRBJ2-1	TGTGCCAGCAGCTTGGGACAGGGATTAAACAATGAGCAGTTCTTC	CASSLGQGLNNEQFF
TRBV6-5	NA	once	TRBJ2-1	TGTGCCAGCAGTTCCTACGGCTCCTACAATGAGCAGTTCTTC	CASSSYGSYNEQFF
TRBV19	NA	NA	TRBJ2-4	TGTGCCAGTAGCCACGCGGGGGCTGGAGCCAAAAACATTCAGTACTTC	CASSHAGAGAKNIQYF
TRBV5-3	TRBD1	NA	TRBJ1-5	TGTGCCAGAAGGATGCTTCCGGGACAGGGGGCTAGTCAGCCCCAGCATTTT	CARRMLPGQGASQPQHF
TRBV15	NA	few	TRBJ2-7	TGTGCCACCGAGTCCAGGGACTCCTACGAGCAGTACTTC	CATESRDSYEQYF
TRBV9	TRBD1	NA	TRBJ1-2	TGTGCCAGCAGCGTAGAGTGGACAGGCCTCTATGGCTACACCTTC	CASSVEWTGLYGYTF
TRBV19	TRBD1	NA	TRBJ2-7	TGTGCCAGTACCCCCGGGACAGGGGGTGGCGAGCAGTACTTC	CASTPGTGGGEQYF
TRBV6-4	NA	NA	TRBJ2-2	TGTGCCAGCAGTAAAGACAGGACCGGGGAGCTGTTTTTT	CASSKDRTGELFF
TRBV4-3	NA	NA	TRBJ2-7	TGCGCCAGCAGTAAGGGGCAGGGCTACGAGCAGTACTTC	CASSKGQGYEQYF
TRBV9	NA	NA	TRBJ1-1	TGTGCCAGCAGCGTAGCACCGGGAATGGACACTGAAGCTTTCTTT	CASSVAPGMDTEAFF
TRBV5-1	NA	once	TRBJ2-1	TGCGCCAGCAGCTTGGCCACCGTAGCCAATGAGCAGTTCTTC	CASSLATVANEQFF
TRBV12-3/TRBV12-4	NA	NA	TRBJ2-4	TGTGCCTCGGGGGTCGGAGCCAAAAACATTCAGTACTTC	CASGVGAKNIQYF